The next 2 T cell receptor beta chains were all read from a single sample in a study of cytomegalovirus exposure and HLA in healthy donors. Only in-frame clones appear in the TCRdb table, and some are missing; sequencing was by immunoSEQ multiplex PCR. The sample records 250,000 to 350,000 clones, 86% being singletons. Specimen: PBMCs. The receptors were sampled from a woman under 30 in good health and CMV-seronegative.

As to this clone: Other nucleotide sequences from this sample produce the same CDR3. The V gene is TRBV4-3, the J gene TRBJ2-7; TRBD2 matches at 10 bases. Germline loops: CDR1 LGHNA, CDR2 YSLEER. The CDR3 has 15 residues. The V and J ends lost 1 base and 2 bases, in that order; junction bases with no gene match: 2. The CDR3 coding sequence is TGCGCCAGCAGCCAAGGGACTAGCGGAACCTACGAGCAGTACTTC. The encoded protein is CASSQGTSGTYEQYF.

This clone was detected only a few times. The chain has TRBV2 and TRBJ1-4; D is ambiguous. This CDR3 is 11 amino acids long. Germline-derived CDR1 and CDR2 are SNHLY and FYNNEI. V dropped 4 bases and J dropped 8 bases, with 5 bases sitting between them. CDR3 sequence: CASSVEEKLFF. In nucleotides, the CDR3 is TGTGCCAGCAGTGTAGAGGAAAAACTGTTTTTT.